This T cell receptor (beta chain) was recovered during a study of blood T cell repertoires in COVID-19. TCRdb's table, derived via immunoSEQ multiplex PCR, lists solely in-frame clones and lacks some. The repertoire consists of around 250,000 clones, with roughly 86% occurring once and the leading ten covering about 0.7%. The CDR3 runs 14 residues. Trimming cost V 4 bases and J 7 bases; bases outside gene matches: 7. CDR1 is SGHRS, CDR2 YFSETQ, per germline. This TCR was recovered from a human donor in a cohort sampled during active COVID-19. The sequenced sample consisted of peripheral blood. This rearrangement joins TRBV5-1 to TRBJ2-7, with 11 nucleotides matching TRBD1. DNA for the CDR3: TGCGCCAGCAGCCAAGGGACAGGGGGAGATGAGCAGTACTTC. This translates into CASSQGTGGDEQYF.